This T cell receptor beta chain is from a study of OX40 agonist ivuxolimab in advanced cancers. Turning to the study itself: Cohort: 65% to 90% men, mean age approximately 66, aged about 20 to 79.

Worth noting for this clone: Germline is not matched at one junction end, which may reflect a read error.

Sequenced by immunoSEQ multiplex PCR; TCRdb stores in-frame clones only, minus some. The sample consists of approximately 160,000 clones, approximately 94% of them appearing once. A history of autoimmune disease or systemic immunosuppression excluded patients. Specimen: CD4+ or CD8+ T cells sorted from blood, collected in a trial of the OX40 agonist ivuxolimab. The sequence derives from an adult with an advanced solid tumor such as melanoma, head and neck, liver or kidney cancer.

The CDR3 nucleotides are TGTGCCAGCAGCTACAGGCTCGCCAACTCTGGCTACACCTTC. It is translated as CASSYRLANSGYTF. This chain connects TRBV7-2 to TRBJ1-2; the D gene is possibly TRBD1 (5 bases). The CDR3 consists of 14 residues. The germline V gene has CDR1 SGHTA and CDR2 FQGNSA.